This TCR beta chain was sequenced in a study of T cells in Graves' hyperthyroidism and ophthalmopathy. General observations from the study: Stable hyperthyroidism was separated from ophthalmopathy by a model based on 13 V-J features. Median prediction lead before ophthalmopathy onset was six to eight months with the model.

TCR beta CDR3 regions were amplified from RNA transcripts. An initial round of RT-PCR targeting the TCR CDR3 relied on the HTBI primer set. One entry per CDR3 protein results from TCRdb running MiXCR on the multiplex PCR reads. This table holds roughly 300,000 distinct CDR3 sequences, under 25% found once. Germline V CDR1 and CDR2: DFQATT, SNEGSKA (reference sequence). There are 12 residues in the CDR3. Trimming cost V 5 bases and J 8 bases; bases outside gene matches: 2. About this clonotype itself: What it binds is unknown.

The PBMCs had their origin in 10 ml of fresh peripheral blood. The V and J genes are TRBV20-1 and TRBJ1-3; 11 nucleotides match TRBD1. The origin of this receptor is a woman aged 45 to 65 with Graves' hyperthyroidism. Sequences were obtained from blood. The CDR3 nucleotides are TGCAGTGCTCCGGGACAGGGGGACACCATATATTTT. Protein product: CSAPGQGDTIYF.